One and the same sample provided the 13 T cell receptor beta chains below, sequenced in a study of beta chain features in type 1 diabetes. Study-wide points: Shorter TCRB CDR3s, moderately but significantly so, marked every one of the four CD4+ subsets in Type 1 diabetes patients.

Reverse transcription of all isolated RNA meant that expressed TCRB transcripts were sequenced. Generated by immunoSEQ multiplex PCR, the TCRdb table keeps only in-frame clones and is missing some. The table shows hundreds of thousands of clones, with over 12% occurring only once. These receptors' antigens are unknown. The specimen was naive CD4+ T cells from blood. The receptors were sampled from a man in his late teens or twenties with type 1 diabetes.

The V gene is TRBV18, the J gene TRBJ1-1; D is ambiguous. Germline V CDR1 and CDR2: KGHSH, LQKENI. Trimming pared 4 bases from V and 5 bases from J, leaving 11 bases between. The CDR3 loop spans 13 amino acids. The CDR3 loop is CASSRDKVTEAFF. The CDR3 region has the DNA TGTGCCAGCTCACGCGACAAGGTGACTGAAGCTTTCTTT.

This clone was found a few times. The rearrangement uses TRBV5-1 and TRBJ2-7; 9 positions match TRBD1. Germline V CDR1 and CDR2: SGHRS, YFSETQ. The V gene end was trimmed by 5 bases and the J gene end by 4 bases; junction bases not matched to a gene: 10. This CDR3 spans 15 amino acids. The CDR3 DNA sequence: TGCGCCAGCAGTACAGGACAGGGGAAGTTTTACGAGCAGTACTTC. Amino acids: CASSTGQGKFYEQYF.

This chain's CDR3 is CASRGRLAETQYF. The DNA of the CDR3 is TGTGCCAGCAGGGGGAGACTAGCGGAGACCCAGTACTTC. The genes are TRBV2 and TRBJ2-5; TRBD2 matches 8 bases. After removal of 6 bases from V and 5 bases from J, the junction contained 5 bases not matched to a gene. The CDR3 covers 13 residues. Germline V gives CDR1 SNHLY, CDR2 FYNNEI.

The V gene is TRBV7-2, the J gene TRBJ2-5; 13 bases align to TRBD2. Germline CDR1 and CDR2: SGHTA and FQGNSA. This CDR3 spans 14 amino acids. The ends lost 5 bases at V and 5 bases at J; junction bases unmatched: 2. CDR3 loop: CASSLGLAGETQYF. CDR3 DNA: TGTGCCAGCAGCCTGGGACTAGCGGGGGAGACCCAGTACTTC. The whole variable domain, filled in from reference TRBV7-2 and TRBJ2-5, reads GAGVSQSPSNKVTEKGKDVELRCDPISGHTALYWYRQSLGQGLEFLIYFQGNSAPDKSGLPSDRFSAERTGGSVSTLTIQRTQQEDSAVYLCASSLGLAGETQYFGPGTRLLVL.

V is TRBV7-9 and J is TRBJ2-7, with 7 bases aligning to TRBD1. Trimming cost V 3 bases and J 0 bases; bases outside gene matches: 5. The CDR3 length is 15 residues. Germline lookup yields CDR1 SEHNR and CDR2 FQNEAQ (reference sequence). The CDR3 DNA reads as TGTGCCAGCAGCTTCCCGTCAGGGGGCTCCTACGAGCAGTACTTC. It codes for CASSFPSGGSYEQYF.

This clone was seen a few times. The V and J genes are TRBV6-5 and TRBJ2-1; weak D call: TRBD1 (5 bases). V lost 8 bases to trimming and J lost 4 bases, with 15 bases between them. The CDR3 has 14 residues. Germline assignment: CDR1 MNHEY and CDR2 SVGAGI. The CDR3 region has the DNA TGTGCCAGCGAAAAGCAAGGGGTTTACAATGAGCAGTTCTTC. Translating gives CASEKQGVYNEQFF.

This clone turned up a few times. The V and J genes are TRBV28 and TRBJ1-2, with D perhaps TRBD1 (5 bases). The CDR3 spans 13 residues. V was pared by 8 bases and J by 4 bases, with 14 bases between. Germline V gives CDR1 MDHEN, CDR2 SYDVKM. CDR3: CASLSTGSYGYTF. Here the CDR3 DNA reads TGTGCCAGCCTCTCAACAGGAAGCTATGGCTACACCTTC.

V gene TRBV7-6 combines with J gene TRBJ2-1, with TRBD2 matching 11 bases. V shed 3 bases, J shed 7 bases, and the junction held 5 bases outside the gene matches. From germline, CDR1 is SGHVS and CDR2 FNYEAQ. CDR3 size: 15 residues. In DNA form, the CDR3 reads TGTGCCAGCAGCTTTAGCGGGGGGGCAGAAAATGAGCAGTTCTTC. It is translated as CASSFSGGAENEQFF.

This clone has only a few counts. This rearrangement joins TRBV15 to TRBJ2-7; 8 bases match TRBD1. The CDR3 is 14 residues long. V dropped 5 bases and J dropped 6; count of bases not matched to a gene: 9. Germline CDR1 is LNHNV and CDR2 is YYDKDF (reference sequence). CDR3: CATSARRQGAEQYF. The DNA for the CDR3 is TGTGCCACCAGCGCCCGGCGGCAGGGGGCCGAGCAGTACTTC.

In this sample, this clone turned up a few times. The chain carries TRBV5-6 and TRBJ2-6, with D possibly being TRBD2 (5 bases). The length of the CDR3 is 17 residues. Germline lookup yields CDR1 SGHDT and CDR2 YYEEEE. V was cut by 1 base and J by 0 bases, with 11 bases left in between. The CDR3 DNA reads TGTGCCAGCAGCTTGATGTCTGGGAGCTCTGGGGCCAACGTCCTGACTTTC. It encodes CASSLMSGSSGANVLTF.

For this clone: This CDR3 is also generated by other DNA sequences in the sample. The V gene is TRBV7-2, the J gene TRBJ2-7, with D perhaps matching TRBD2 (6 bases). CDR1 and CDR2 from the germline V gene are SGHTA and FQGNSA. The CDR3 covers 13 residues. The V end was cut by 3 bases, the J end by 4 bases, with 10 bases between. The CDR3 protein is CASSLNGGYEQYF. DNA of the CDR3: TGTGCCAGCAGCTTGAACGGGGGTTACGAGCAGTACTTC.

V gene TRBV30 combines with J gene TRBJ2-1, with 11 nucleotides matching TRBD2. Germline V gene lookup returns CDR1 GTSNPN and CDR2 SVGIG (reference sequence). V shed 2 bases, J shed 9 bases, and the junction held 6 bases outside the gene matches. CDR3 length: 14 amino acids. This chain's CDR3 is CAWSLAGGQGEQFF. For the CDR3, the DNA is TGTGCCTGGAGTTTAGCGGGGGGGCAGGGTGAGCAGTTCTTC.

V usage is TRBV5-1 and J usage is TRBJ1-2; possibly TRBD1 for D (6 bases). V dropped 7 bases and J dropped 11 bases, with 27 bases sitting between them. CDR3 size: 15 residues. The germline V gene encodes CDR1 SGHRS and CDR2 YFSETQ. The CDR3 sequence: CASALGGWTDSLYTF. CDR3 coding DNA: TGCGCCAGCGCCCTTGGGGGCTGGACCGACTCCTTGTACACCTTC.